These T cell receptor beta chains were read from a single sample in a study of cytomegalovirus exposure and HLA in healthy donors. TCRdb keeps only in-frame clones here, not all; method: immunoSEQ multiplex PCR. The table has 200,000 or so clones, approximately 81% seen once. Material for sequencing was PBMCs. The receptors derive from a woman under 30 in good health and CMV-seropositive. Both conserved end residues are part of each CDR3. D genes are given only for firm matches. Size tells how often a clone was seen (once, few, many) or the class of an expanded clone, and some rows leave it out.

>.|TRBV14|.|TRBJ1-1|16
CASSQEQATVNTEAFF
TGTGCCAGCAGCCAAGAGCAGGCCACGGTGAACACTGAAGCTTTCTTT
>.|TRBV19|.|TRBJ2-5|13
CASSWAGQETQYF
TGTGCCAGTAGTTGGGCAGGGCAAGAGACCCAGTACTTC
>.|TRBV9|TRBD2|TRBJ2-7|15
CASSAGLAGGHEQYF
TGTGCCAGCAGCGCCGGACTAGCGGGGGGCCACGAGCAGTACTTC
>.|TRBV9|.|TRBJ2-2|13
CASSVVHFGELFF
TGTGCCAGCAGCGTAGTTCACTTCGGGGAGCTGTTTTTT
>.|TRBV5-1|TRBD1|TRBJ2-3|14
CASSPGQSTDTQYF
TGCGCCAGCAGCCCGGGACAGAGCACAGATACGCAGTATTTT
>.|TRBV6-5|.|TRBJ1-5|14
CASSYSNLAQPQHF
TGTGCCAGCAGTTACTCGAATCTAGCTCAGCCCCAGCATTTT
>.|TRBV19|.|TRBJ2-2|14
CASSIPDFAGELFF
TGTGCCAGTAGTATCCCGGACTTCGCCGGGGAGCTGTTTTTT
>.|TRBV18|TRBD1|TRBJ2-1|15
CASSLLQGVGNEQFF
TGTGCCAGCTCACTCCTCCAGGGGGTTGGGAATGAGCAGTTCTTC
>.|TRBV6-5|.|TRBJ1-2|15
CASSFDRGVGYGYTF
TGTGCCAGCAGTTTCGACCGGGGAGTCGGCTATGGCTACACCTTC
>.|TRBV15|TRBD2|TRBJ2-5|15
CATSRQTSGAETQYF
TGTGCCACCAGCAGACAGACTAGCGGGGCAGAGACCCAGTACTTC
>.|TRBV19|.|TRBJ1-2|13
CASSAGTTYGYTF
TGTGCCAGTTCAGCCGGGACAACCTATGGCTACACCTTC
>.|TRBV19|.|TRBJ1-5|14
CASRSLGGSQPQHF
TGTGCCAGTAGGTCCCTCGGGGGGAGTCAGCCCCAGCATTTT
>.|TRBV21-1|.|TRBJ1-1|13
CASSQPGGTEAFF
TGTGCCAGCAGTCAACCGGGAGGGACTGAAGCTTTCTTT
>.|TRBV7-9|.|TRBJ1-2|15
CASSPVLDSRSGYTF
TGTGCCAGCAGCCCGGTTCTGGACAGCAGGAGTGGCTACACCTTC
>.|TRBV27|TRBD1|TRBJ2-7|14
CASSYRDRPYEQYF
TGTGCCAGCAGTTACCGGGACAGACCCTACGAGCAGTACTTC
>once|TRBV5-4|TRBD1|TRBJ2-7|14
CASSWGTVSYEQYF
TGTGCCAGCAGCTGGGGGACAGTCTCCTACGAGCAGTACTTC
>once|TRBV18|.|TRBJ1-1|14
CASSKGANGAEAFF
TGTGCCAGCTCAAAAGGGGCCAATGGGGCTGAAGCTTTCTTT
>.|TRBV5-1|.|TRBJ2-3|15
CASSPQSGQTDTQYF
TGCGCCAGCAGCCCGCAGAGTGGACAGACAGATACGCAGTATTTT
>.|TRBV5-1|TRBD1|TRBJ2-3|15
CASSFRQGEGDTQYF
TGCGCCAGCAGCTTCCGACAGGGGGAAGGAGATACGCAGTATTTT
>.|TRBV6-1|TRBD1|TRBJ1-2|13
CASTTGENYGYTF
TGTGCCAGCACCACAGGGGAAAACTATGGCTACACCTTC
>.|TRBV6-1|TRBD2|TRBJ2-5|15
CASSALAGDWETQYF
TGTGCCAGCAGCGCACTAGCGGGGGACTGGGAGACCCAGTACTTC
>.|TRBV5-1|.|TRBJ1-1|14
CASSFQGYNTEAFF
TGCGCCAGCAGCTTTCAGGGTTACAACACTGAAGCTTTCTTT
>few|TRBV10-1|TRBD2|TRBJ2-3|14
CASSPSGGKDTQYF
TGCGCCAGCAGTCCTAGCGGGGGGAAAGATACGCAGTATTTT
>.|TRBV5-1|.|TRBJ2-5|15
CASSLAQGRQETQYF
TGCGCCAGCAGCTTGGCTCAGGGCAGGCAAGAGACCCAGTACTTC
>.|TRBV6-4|.|TRBJ2-3|13
CASGRGPTDTQYF
TGTGCCAGCGGAAGGGGTCCAACAGATACGCAGTATTTT
>.|TRBV7-9|.|TRBJ2-3|18
CASSPYGGDVHRINTQYF
TGTGCCAGCAGCCCGTATGGGGGCGACGTTCACAGAATCAATACGCAGTATTTT
>.|TRBV5-1|.|TRBJ1-2|13
CASSLAGRDGYTF
TGCGCCAGCAGCTTGGCCGGGAGGGATGGCTACACCTTC
>.|TRBV7-2|TRBD1|TRBJ1-4|14
CASSRDRTNEKLFF
TGTGCCAGCAGCCGGGACAGAACTAATGAAAAACTGTTTTTT
>.|TRBV27|.|TRBJ2-7|14
CASSFAGTAYEQYF
TGTGCCAGCAGTTTCGCGGGGACAGCCTACGAGCAGTACTTC
>.|TRBV28|.|TRBJ2-3|15
CASSFRSRSTDTQYF
TGTGCCAGCAGTTTCAGGTCCAGAAGCACAGATACGCAGTATTTT